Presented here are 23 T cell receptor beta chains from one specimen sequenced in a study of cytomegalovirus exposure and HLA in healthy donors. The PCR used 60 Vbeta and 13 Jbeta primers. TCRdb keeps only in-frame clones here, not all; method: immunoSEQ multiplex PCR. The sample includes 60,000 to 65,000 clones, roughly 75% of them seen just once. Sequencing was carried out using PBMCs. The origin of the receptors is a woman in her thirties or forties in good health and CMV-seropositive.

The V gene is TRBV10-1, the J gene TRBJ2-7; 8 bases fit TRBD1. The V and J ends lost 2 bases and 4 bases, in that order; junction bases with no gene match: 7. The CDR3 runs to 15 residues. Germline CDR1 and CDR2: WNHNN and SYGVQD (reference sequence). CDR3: CASSEGQGQLYEQYF. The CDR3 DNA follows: TGCGCCAGCAGTGAGGGACAGGGTCAGCTTTACGAGCAGTACTTC.

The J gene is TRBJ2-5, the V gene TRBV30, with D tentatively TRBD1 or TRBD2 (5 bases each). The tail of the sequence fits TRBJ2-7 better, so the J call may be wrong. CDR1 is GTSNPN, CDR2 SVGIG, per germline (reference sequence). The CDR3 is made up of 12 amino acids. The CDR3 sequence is CAWSVGGYEQYF. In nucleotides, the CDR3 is TGTGCCTGGAGTGTTGGGGGCTACGAGCAGTACTTC.

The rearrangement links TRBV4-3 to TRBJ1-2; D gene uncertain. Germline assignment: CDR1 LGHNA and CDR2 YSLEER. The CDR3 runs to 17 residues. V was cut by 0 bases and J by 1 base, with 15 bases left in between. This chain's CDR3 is CASSQERLLRDNYGYTF. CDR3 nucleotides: TGCGCCAGCAGCCAAGAGAGGCTCCTTCGAGATAACTATGGCTACACCTTC.

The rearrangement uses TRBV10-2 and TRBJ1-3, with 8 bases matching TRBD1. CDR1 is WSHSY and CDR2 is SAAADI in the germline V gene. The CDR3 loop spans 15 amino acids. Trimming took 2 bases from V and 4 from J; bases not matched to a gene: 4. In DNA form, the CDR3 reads TGCGCCAGCAGTGAGGCAGGGGGCGACGGAAACACCATATATTTT. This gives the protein CASSEAGGDGNTIYF.

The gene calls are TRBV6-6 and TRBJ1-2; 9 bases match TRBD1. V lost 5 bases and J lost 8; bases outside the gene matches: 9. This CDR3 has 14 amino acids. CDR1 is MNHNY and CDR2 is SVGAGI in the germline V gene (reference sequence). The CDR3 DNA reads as TGTGCCAGCAGTGCAGGGACAGGGCATGGAGGCTACACCTTC. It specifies CASSAGTGHGGYTF.

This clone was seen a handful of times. In nucleotides, the CDR3 is TGCGCCAGCAGCTGGACAACACAGGTATACAATGAGCAGTTCTTC. Protein product: CASSWTTQVYNEQFF. V and J are TRBV5-1 and TRBJ2-1, with D maybe TRBD1 (5 bases). The CDR3 contains 15 residues. Deletions cut 3 bases from V and 4 bases from J, with 14 bases between. Germline assignment: CDR1 SGHRS and CDR2 YFSETQ.

CDR3 bases: TGTGCTAGTGGTTTGGGTAGCGGGGGGGGTGGGGCCAACGTCCTGACTTTC. This translates into CASGLGSGGGGANVLTF. This chain connects TRBV12-5 to TRBJ2-6, with TRBD2 identical over 11 bases. V gave up 1 base and J gave up 3 bases; unmatched junction bases: 2. The CDR3 length is 17 residues. Germline-derived CDR1 and CDR2 are LGHNT and FRNRAP.

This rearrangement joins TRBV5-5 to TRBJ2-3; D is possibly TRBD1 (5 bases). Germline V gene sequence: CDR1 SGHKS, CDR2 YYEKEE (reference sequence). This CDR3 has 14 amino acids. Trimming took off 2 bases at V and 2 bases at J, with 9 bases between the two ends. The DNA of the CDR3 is TGTGCCAGCAGCTTTGAAGGGGCCACAGATACGCAGTATTTT. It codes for CASSFEGATDTQYF. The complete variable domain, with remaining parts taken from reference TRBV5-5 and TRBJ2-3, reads DAGVTQSPTHLIKTRGQQVTLRCSPISGHKSVSWYQQVLGQGPQFIFQYYEKEERGRGNFPDRFSARQFPNYSSELNVNALLLGDSALYLCASSFEGATDTQYFGPGTRLTVL.

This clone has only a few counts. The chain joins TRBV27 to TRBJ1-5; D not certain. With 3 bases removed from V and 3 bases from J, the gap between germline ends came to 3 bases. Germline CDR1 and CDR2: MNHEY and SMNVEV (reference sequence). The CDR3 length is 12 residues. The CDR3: CASSFINQPQHF. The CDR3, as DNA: TGTGCCAGCAGTTTCATCAATCAGCCCCAGCATTTT.

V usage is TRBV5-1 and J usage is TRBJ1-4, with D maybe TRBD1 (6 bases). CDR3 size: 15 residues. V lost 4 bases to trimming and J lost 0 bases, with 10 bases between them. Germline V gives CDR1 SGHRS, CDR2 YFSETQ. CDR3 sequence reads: CASSRQESTNEKLFF. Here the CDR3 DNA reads TGCGCCAGCAGCCGACAGGAGTCAACTAATGAAAAACTGTTTTTT.

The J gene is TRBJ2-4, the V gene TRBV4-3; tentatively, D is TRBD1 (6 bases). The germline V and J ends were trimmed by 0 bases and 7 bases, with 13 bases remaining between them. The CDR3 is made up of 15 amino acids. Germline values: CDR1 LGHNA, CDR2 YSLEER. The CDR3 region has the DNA TGCGCCAGCAGCCAAGATATGGGGGCTGGGAACATTCAGTACTTC. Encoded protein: CASSQDMGAGNIQYF.

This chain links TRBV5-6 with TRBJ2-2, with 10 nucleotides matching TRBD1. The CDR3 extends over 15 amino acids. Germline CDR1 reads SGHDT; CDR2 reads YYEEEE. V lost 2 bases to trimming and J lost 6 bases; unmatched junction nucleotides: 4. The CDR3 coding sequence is TGTGCCAGCAGCTTCATTGGGACAGGGGCCGGGGAGCTGTTTTTT. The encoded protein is CASSFIGTGAGELFF. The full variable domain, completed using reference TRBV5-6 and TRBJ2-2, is DAGVTQSPTHLIKTRGQQVTLRCSPKSGHDTVSWYQQALGQGPQFIFQYYEEEERQRGNFPDRFSGHQFPNYSSELNVNALLLGDSALYLCASSFIGTGAGELFFGEGSRLTVL.

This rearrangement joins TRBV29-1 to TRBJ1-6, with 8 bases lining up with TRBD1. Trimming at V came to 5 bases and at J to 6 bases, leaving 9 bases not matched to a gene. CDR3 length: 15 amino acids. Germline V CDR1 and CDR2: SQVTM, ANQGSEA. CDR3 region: CSVSLGQGINSPLHF. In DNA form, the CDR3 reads TGCAGCGTTTCTCTTGGACAGGGAATTAATTCACCCCTCCACTTT.

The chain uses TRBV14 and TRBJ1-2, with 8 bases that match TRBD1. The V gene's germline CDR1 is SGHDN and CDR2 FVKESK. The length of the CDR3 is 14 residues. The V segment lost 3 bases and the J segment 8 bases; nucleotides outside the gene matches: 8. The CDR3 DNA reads TGTGCCAGCAGCCACCTGGACAGGGCTGACGGCTACACCTTC. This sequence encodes CASSHLDRADGYTF.

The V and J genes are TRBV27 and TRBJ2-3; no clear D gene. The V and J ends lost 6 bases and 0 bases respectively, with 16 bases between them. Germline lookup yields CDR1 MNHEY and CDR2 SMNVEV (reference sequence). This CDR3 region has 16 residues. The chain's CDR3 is CASSPLYLESTDTQYF. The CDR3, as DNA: TGTGCCAGCAGCCCTCTTTACCTAGAGAGCACAGATACGCAGTATTTT.

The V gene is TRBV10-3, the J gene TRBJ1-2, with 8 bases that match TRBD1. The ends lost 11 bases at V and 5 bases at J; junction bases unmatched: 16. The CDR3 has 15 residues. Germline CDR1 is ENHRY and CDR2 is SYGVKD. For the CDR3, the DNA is TGTGCCGCGGAAACAAGGCTCACAGGGGGTTATGGCTACACCTTC. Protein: CAAETRLTGGYGYTF.

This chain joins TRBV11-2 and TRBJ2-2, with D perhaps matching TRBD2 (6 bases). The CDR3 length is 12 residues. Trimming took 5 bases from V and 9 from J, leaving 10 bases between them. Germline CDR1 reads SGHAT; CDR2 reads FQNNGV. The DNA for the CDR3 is TGTGCCAGCAGCAAAGGAGGGAGGGAGCTGTTTTTT. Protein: CASSKGGRELFF.

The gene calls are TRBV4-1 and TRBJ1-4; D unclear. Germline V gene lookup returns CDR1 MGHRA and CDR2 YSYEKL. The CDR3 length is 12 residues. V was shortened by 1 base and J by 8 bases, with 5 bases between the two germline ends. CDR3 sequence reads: CASSQVQEKLFF. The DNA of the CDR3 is TGCGCCAGCAGCCAAGTACAGGAAAAACTGTTTTTT.

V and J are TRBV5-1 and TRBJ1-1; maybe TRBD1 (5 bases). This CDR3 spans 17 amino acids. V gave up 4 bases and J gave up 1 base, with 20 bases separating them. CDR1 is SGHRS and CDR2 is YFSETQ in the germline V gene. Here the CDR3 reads CASSPEGQGSGNTEAFF. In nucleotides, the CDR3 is TGCGCCAGCAGCCCGGAAGGGCAGGGTAGTGGGAACACTGAAGCTTTCTTT.

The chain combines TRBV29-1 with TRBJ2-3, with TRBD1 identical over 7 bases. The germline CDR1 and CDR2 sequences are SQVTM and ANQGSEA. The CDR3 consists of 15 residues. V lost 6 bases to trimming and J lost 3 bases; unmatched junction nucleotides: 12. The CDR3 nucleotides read TGCAGCGTGAGGCCCAAGGCAGGGGGAACAGATACGCAGTATTTT. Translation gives CSVRPKAGGTDTQYF.

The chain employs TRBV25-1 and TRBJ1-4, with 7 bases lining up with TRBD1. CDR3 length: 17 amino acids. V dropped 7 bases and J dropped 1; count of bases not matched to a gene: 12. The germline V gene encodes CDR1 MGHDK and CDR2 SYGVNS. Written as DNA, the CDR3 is TGTGCCAGCAAGGTAGGGGGCGCCTTAGTAACTAATGAAAAACTGTTTTTT. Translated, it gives CASKVGGALVTNEKLFF.

As DNA, the CDR3 is TGTGCCAGCAGCCCACAGGCCAGGGGCGACACTGAAGCTTTCTTT. Translating it yields CASSPQARGDTEAFF. The chain employs TRBV6-6 and TRBJ1-1; D is perhaps TRBD1 (6 bases). V shed 6 bases and J shed 3 bases, with 17 bases lying between them. The CDR3 extends over 15 amino acids. Germline loops: CDR1 MNHNY, CDR2 SVGAGI (reference sequence).

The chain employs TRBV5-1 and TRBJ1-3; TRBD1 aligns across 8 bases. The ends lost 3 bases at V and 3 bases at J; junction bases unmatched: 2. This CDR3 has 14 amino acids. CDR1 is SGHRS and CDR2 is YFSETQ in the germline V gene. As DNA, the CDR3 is TGCGCCAGCAGCTCTACAGGGGGTGGAAACACCATATATTTT. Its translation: CASSSTGGGNTIYF.